The source of this TCR beta chain is a study of cytomegalovirus exposure and HLA in healthy donors. Overall study results and limits: In presence/absence analyses, roughly uniform sequencing depth across donors was assumed. One cluster of highly shared sequence variants probably arose as a sequencing artifact.

Both 60 Vbeta primers and 13 Jbeta primers went into the PCR. Assay: immunoSEQ multiplex PCR; the TCRdb copy retains only in-frame clones and omits some. The data show fewer than 200,000 clones, approximately 62% seen once. Concerning this clone itself: Its antigen is not identified.

Trimming at V came to 4 bases and at J to 0 bases, leaving 4 bases not matched to a gene. Germline lookup yields CDR1 SGHRS and CDR2 YFSETQ. This CDR3 is built from 16 residues. The V call is TRBV5-1, the J call TRBJ2-3; 11 nucleotides align to TRBD2. Source material: PBMCs. The sequence derives from a man aged 50-59 years in good health and CMV-seronegative. CDR3 amino acids: CASSASGGTSTDTQYF. The CDR3 bases are TGCGCCAGCAGCGCTAGCGGGGGGACTAGCACAGATACGCAGTATTTT.